Listed below are T cell receptor beta chains from one sample, sequenced in a study of T-cell memory formation after mild COVID-19. TCRdb recomputed calls from the 5' RACE reads with MiXCR, one row per CDR3 protein. This sample has fewer than 450,000 distinct CDR3 sequences, with approximately 24% found just once. Sequencing was performed on PBMCs or a T cell subset sorted from them (not recorded which). The source of these receptors is an adult woman who had mild COVID-19 (a few samples of this study predate the infection). Cell type and time point are not known. Both conserved end residues are part of each CDR3. A D gene is named only where the DNA matches it firmly. Not every row has a clone size; where given, it reads once, few, many or a size class.

J gene | D gene | V gene | clone size | CDR3 DNA | CDR3 protein
TRBJ2-7 | . | TRBV6-2/TRBV6-3 | few | TGTGCCAGCAGTTACCCAGCCGACGGTGGTTCCTACGAGCAGTACTTC | CASSYPADGGSYEQYF
TRBJ2-3 | TRBD2 | TRBV24-1 | few | TGTGCCACCAGTGATGCCCGACTAGCTCCTAGCACAGATACGCAGTATTTT | CATSDARLAPSTDTQYF
TRBJ2-7 | TRBD1 | TRBV5-5 | . | TGTGCCAGCAGCCTGGGACAGTCCACCTACGAGCAGTACTTC | CASSLGQSTYEQYF
TRBJ2-3 | TRBD2 | TRBV20-1 | few | TGCAGTGCTGCGAGCGGGAGCGCTGCCACAGATACGCAGTATTTT | CSAASGSAATDTQYF
TRBJ1-5 | . | TRBV2 | . | TGTGCCAGCAGTGATCGGGGCTGGGGGGATCAGCCCCAGCATTTT | CASSDRGWGDQPQHF
TRBJ1-2 | . | TRBV12-3/TRBV12-4 | . | TGTGCCAGCGGTGGACAGCTAGCTAACTATGGCTACACCTTC | CASGGQLANYGYTF
TRBJ1-2 | . | TRBV9 | . | TGTGCCAGCAGCTCCACAGGCCATGGCTACACCTTC | CASSSTGHGYTF
TRBJ1-6 | . | TRBV12-3/TRBV12-4 | . | TGTGCCAGCAGTTTTGGGACCCCCAATAGGGCCCTCCACTTT | CASSFGTPNRALHF
TRBJ2-7 | . | TRBV20-1 | . | TGCAGTGCTAATAGCCGGGATGCCTACGAGCAGTACTTC | CSANSRDAYEQYF
TRBJ2-1 | TRBD2 | TRBV7-2 | . | TGTGCCAGCAGCTTAGGGCCGGGACTAGCGTCGTATGAGCAGTTCTTC | CASSLGPGLASYEQFF
TRBJ1-5 | . | TRBV10-3 | . | TGTGCCATCAGTGAGCAGGGTAATCAGCCCCAGCATTTT | CAISEQGNQPQHF
TRBJ1-4 | . | TRBV11-2 | few | TGTGCCAGCAGCTTAGCCCTCTCAAATGAAAAACTGTTTTTT | CASSLALSNEKLFF
TRBJ2-3 | TRBD1 | TRBV6-2/TRBV6-3 | . | TGTGCCAGCAGGGGGACAGGGAGCACAGATACGCAGTATTTT | CASRGTGSTDTQYF
TRBJ2-5 | . | TRBV12-3/TRBV12-4 | few | TGTGCCAGCAGTTGGGGGGGACAGGCAGGACAAGAGACCCAGTACTTC | CASSWGGQAGQETQYF
TRBJ2-2 | . | TRBV29-1 | once | TGCAGCGTTGGGTTCAACGGCGAAGGGGAGCTGTTTTTT | CSVGFNGEGELFF
TRBJ1-6 | . | TRBV6-5 | . | TGTGCCAGCAGGTTTAGAGGGATTTCACCCCTCCACTTT | CASRFRGISPLHF
TRBJ2-2 | . | TRBV7-9 | . | TGTGCCAGCAGCCCGCTTACGGGGAGGTCGAGCACCGGGGAGCTGTTTTTT | CASSPLTGRSSTGELFF
TRBJ2-7 | . | TRBV10-2 | . | TGCGCCAGCAGTGAGACCACCTACGAGCAGTACTTC | CASSETTYEQYF
TRBJ2-4 | . | TRBV19 | . | TGTGCCAGTAGTTCCGATCCGGGGAACATTCAGTACTTC | CASSSDPGNIQYF
TRBJ2-2 | . | TRBV7-2 | . | TGTGCCAGCAGCTTAAATGCAAGGGGAAACACCGGGGAGATGTTTTTT | CASSLNARGNTGEMFF
TRBJ2-7 | . | TRBV7-7 | . | TGTGCTAGCAGCTTTAACGAGGATACCGAGCAGTACTTC | CASSFNEDTEQYF
TRBJ1-3 | TRBD1 | TRBV7-6 | . | TGTGCCAGCAGCCTTGGACAGGGGGCAACGGCGGAGGGAAACACCATATATTTT | CASSLGQGATAEGNTIYF
TRBJ2-5 | . | TRBV29-1 | . | TGCAGCGTTGAAGCTGAGGGGTCGGTGGAGACCCAGTACTTC | CSVEAEGSVETQYF
TRBJ2-1 | . | TRBV7-2 | few | TGTGCCAGCAGCTTTGGCAGGGACGGCAATGAGCAGTTCTTC | CASSFGRDGNEQFF
TRBJ2-4 | . | TRBV5-5 | . | TGTGCCTCCTCGGACAGGTTTAGGGGGGGCGACATTCAGTACTTC | CASSDRFRGGDIQYF
TRBJ2-1 | . | TRBV7-9 | . | TGTGCCAGCAGCGCCCAGGGACTGCCAAATGAGCAGTTCTTC | CASSAQGLPNEQFF
TRBJ2-1 | . | TRBV10-3 | few | TGTGCCATCAGTGACCCCTCAAACATCCGGGGCAGGGGTGAGCAGTTCTTC | CAISDPSNIRGRGEQFF
TRBJ2-5 | . | TRBV18 | few | TGTGCCAGCTCACCACCACTCAAATCCTTAACCGGGACTCTTCAAGAGACCCAGTACTTC | CASSPPLKSLTGTLQETQYF
TRBJ2-3 | TRBD2 | TRBV11-2 | few | TGTGCCAGCAGCTTGGGCGGGAGGGCAGGAGATACGCAGTATTTT | CASSLGGRAGDTQYF
TRBJ1-1 | . | TRBV3-1 | few | TGTGCCAGCAGCCGGCGGCAGATGAACACTGAAGCTTTCTTT | CASSRRQMNTEAFF
TRBJ2-1 | . | TRBV12-5 | . | TGTGCTAGTGGTTTGGAACCAGGGACCGAGGGGTTCTTC | CASGLEPGTEGFF
TRBJ1-1 | TRBD1 | TRBV5-1 | . | TGCGCCAGCAGCCCATTTGACAGGGATAACACTGAAGCTTTCTTT | CASSPFDRDNTEAFF